Here is one T cell receptor beta chain with its context. Antigen: not known. The sample is drawn from a study of T cell responses to AZD1222 COVID-19 vaccine. Clones were read by immunoSEQ multiplex PCR, and TCRdb kept only the in-frame ones, dropping some. The sample consists of approximately 190,000 clones, approximately 91% of them appearing once. Study-level results: At baseline, seropositivity was found in only a handful of AZD1222 recipients. No day 14 peak samples; only post-peak repertoires were characterized.

This receptor was obtained from an adult in good health. The sample in question was peripheral blood, obtained on day 0 of AZD1222 vaccination.

This CDR3 is CASSWRMGKADPSYEQYF. CDR3 bases: TGTGCCAGCAGTTGGCGTATGGGAAAAGCGGATCCGTCCTACGAGCAGTACTTC. The rearrangement links TRBV28 to TRBJ2-7, with D possibly being TRBD2 (5 bases). The CDR3 totals 18 residues. Trimming removed 4 bases at V and 1 base at J, with 23 bases between. Looked up from germline, CDR1 is MDHEN and CDR2 is SYDVKM.